Listed here is a single TCR beta chain. The antigen remains unidentified. These data belong to a study of T cells in Graves' hyperthyroidism and ophthalmopathy. Findings of the study overall: A model built on 13 V-J features separated ophthalmopathy from stable hyperthyroidism. Blood samples included most of the expanded thyroid clonotypes exceeding 0.001. Before onset, by a median of approximately 6.8 months, the model predicted ophthalmopathy.

Amplified TCR beta CDR3 regions derived from RNA transcripts. Primed by the HTBI set, a first-round RT-PCR was run on the TCR CDR3. TCRdb analysed the multiplex PCR reads with MiXCR anew, one entry per CDR3 protein. The top ten hold under 8% of the sample, which has hundreds of thousands of distinct CDR3 sequences, over 40% seen once. CDR3 size: 13 residues. V was shortened by 7 bases and J by 3 bases, with 10 bases between the two germline ends. Germline CDR1 reads SEHNR; CDR2 reads FQNEAQ (reference sequence). The receptor comes from an adult man with Graves' disease, either hyperthyroidism or ophthalmopathy (not recorded which). Sequencing was carried out using peripheral blood or thyroid tissue (not recorded which). The V and J genes are TRBV7-9 and TRBJ1-3; D is ambiguous. The CDR3 bases are TGTGCCAGCATCTCGGGTTTTGGAAACACCATATATTTT. Translation: CASISGFGNTIYF.